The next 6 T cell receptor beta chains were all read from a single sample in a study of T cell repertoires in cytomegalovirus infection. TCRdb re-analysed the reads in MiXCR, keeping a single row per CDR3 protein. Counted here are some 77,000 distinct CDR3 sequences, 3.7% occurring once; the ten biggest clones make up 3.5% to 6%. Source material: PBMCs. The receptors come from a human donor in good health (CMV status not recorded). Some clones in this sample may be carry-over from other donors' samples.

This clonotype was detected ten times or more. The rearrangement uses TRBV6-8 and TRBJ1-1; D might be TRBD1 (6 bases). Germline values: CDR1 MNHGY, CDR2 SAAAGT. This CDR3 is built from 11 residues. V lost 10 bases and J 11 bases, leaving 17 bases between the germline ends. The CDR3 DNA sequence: TGTGCCATCAAACCCCGGGACATCGCTTTCTTT. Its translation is CAIKPRDIAFF.

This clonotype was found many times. The CDR3 DNA is TGTGCCAGCTCACCGTCTAGTCGGAACACAGATACGCAGTATTTT. It encodes CASSPSSRNTDTQYF. The gene calls are TRBV18 and TRBJ2-3; D unresolved. V was shortened by 3 bases and J by 2 bases, with 12 bases between the two germline ends. The CDR3 consists of 15 residues. The germline gives CDR1 KGHSH, CDR2 LQKENI.

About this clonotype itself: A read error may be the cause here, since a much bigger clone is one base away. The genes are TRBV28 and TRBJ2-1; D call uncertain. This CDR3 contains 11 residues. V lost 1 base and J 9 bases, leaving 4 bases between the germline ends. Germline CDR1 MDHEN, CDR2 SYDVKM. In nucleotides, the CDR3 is TGTGCCAGCAGTTTATTCTGTGAGCAGTTCTTC. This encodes CASSLFCEQFF.

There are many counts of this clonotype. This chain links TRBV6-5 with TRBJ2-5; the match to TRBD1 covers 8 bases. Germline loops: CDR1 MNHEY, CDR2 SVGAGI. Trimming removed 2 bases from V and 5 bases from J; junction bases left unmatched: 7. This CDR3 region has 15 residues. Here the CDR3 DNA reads TGTGCCAGCAGTTACGGGCAGGGGGCCGGCGAGACCCAGTACTTC. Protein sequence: CASSYGQGAGETQYF.

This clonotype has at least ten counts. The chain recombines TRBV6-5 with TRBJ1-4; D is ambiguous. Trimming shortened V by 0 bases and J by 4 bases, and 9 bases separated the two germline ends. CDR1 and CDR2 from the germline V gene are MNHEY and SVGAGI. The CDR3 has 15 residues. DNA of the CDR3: TGTGCCAGCAGTTACTCGGCAGGAGTTAATGAAAAACTGTTTTTT. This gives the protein CASSYSAGVNEKLFF.

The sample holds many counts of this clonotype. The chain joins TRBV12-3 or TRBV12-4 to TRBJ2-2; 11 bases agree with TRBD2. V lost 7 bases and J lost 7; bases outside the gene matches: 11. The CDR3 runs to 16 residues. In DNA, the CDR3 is TGTGCCAGCATAACCTTAGCGGGGGGGCACCACGGGGAGCTGTTTTTT. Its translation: CASITLAGGHHGELFF.